Following are 9 T cell receptor beta chains from one sample sequenced in a study of patients and donors after allogeneic stem cell transplantation. TCRdb re-called the RT-PCR reads through MiXCR, storing one row per CDR3 protein. The sample has approximately 33,000 distinct CDR3 sequences, around 6.8% seen once. Sequencing was done on a sample of blood, either unsorted or a sorted T cell fraction (not recorded which). The receptor set was obtained from a human donor who was either an allogeneic HSCT recipient or a stem cell or donor lymphocyte infusion donor (not recorded which). It is not recorded whose cells these are; they may come from a transplant donor.

The chain combines TRBV7-9 with TRBJ2-1, with D hard to call. Germline V gene lookup returns CDR1 SEHNR and CDR2 FQNEAQ (reference sequence). This CDR3 is 12 amino acids long. V lost 8 bases, J lost 7 bases, and 12 bases lay in between. Here the CDR3 DNA reads TGTGCCAGCGGACCCTGGGGAAATGAGCAGTTCTTC. Translated, it gives CASGPWGNEQFF.

A single count supports this clonotype. The chain combines TRBV6-5 with TRBJ2-6; 11 nucleotides match TRBD1. Germline values: CDR1 MNHEY, CDR2 SVGAGI. J was trimmed by 0 bases and V by 11 bases; bases with no gene match: 6. This CDR3 spans 16 amino acids. Here the CDR3 reads CAGGDRGNSGANVLTF. As DNA, the CDR3 is TGTGCCGGCGGGGACAGGGGGAACTCTGGGGCCAACGTCCTGACTTTC.

This clonotype was found many times. This rearrangement joins TRBV2 to TRBJ2-7; D is unresolved. The ends were cut back, 6 bases at V and 5 bases at J, with 8 bases in the middle. Germline loops: CDR1 SNHLY, CDR2 FYNNEI. This CDR3 contains 11 residues. CDR3 nucleotides: TGTGCCAGCAGCCCTTTAGACGAGCAGTACTTC. Amino acid sequence: CASSPLDEQYF.

This clonotype came up many times. V gene TRBV11-1 combines with J gene TRBJ2-1; 9 bases are shared with TRBD2. Per the germline V gene, CDR1 is SGHAT and CDR2 is FQDESV (reference sequence). The CDR3 loop spans 16 amino acids. V lost 7 bases, J lost 2 bases, and 9 bases stayed unmatched. CDR3 sequence: CASTQFSGRPYNEQFF. CDR3 DNA sequence: TGTGCCAGCACTCAATTTAGCGGGAGACCCTACAATGAGCAGTTCTTC.

In nucleotides, the CDR3 is TGTGCCAGCAGCCAAACCCACATGAGAAGCTCCTACGAGCAGTACTTC. It codes for CASSQTHMRSSYEQYF. J is TRBJ2-7 and V is TRBV4-2; no clear D gene. The V gene lost 2 bases and the J gene lost 0 bases, with 14 bases spanning the gap. Germline V gene lookup returns CDR1 LGHNA and CDR2 YNFKEQ. The CDR3 is made up of 16 amino acids.

This sequence joins TRBV3-1 and TRBJ2-4; D ambiguous. Trimming cost V 4 bases and J 4 bases, with 11 bases left between them. This CDR3 is built from 14 residues. Per the germline V gene, CDR1 is LGHDT and CDR2 is YNNKEL (reference sequence). CDR3 region: CASSPGPQKNIQYF. For the CDR3, the DNA is TGTGCCAGCAGCCCGGGCCCCCAAAAAAACATTCAGTACTTC.

This rearrangement joins TRBV27 to TRBJ2-7, with 8 bases lining up with TRBD2. The germline V gene encodes CDR1 MNHEY and CDR2 SMNVEV (reference sequence). This CDR3 spans 17 amino acids. V lost 5 bases to trimming and J lost 2 bases; unmatched junction nucleotides: 14. This chain's CDR3 is CASSSLAGRCQTYEQYF. The CDR3 nucleotides read TGTGCCAGCAGTAGCCTAGCGGGCCGGTGCCAAACCTACGAGCAGTACTTC.

V usage is TRBV18 and J usage is TRBJ2-3; no clear D. Germline V gene lookup returns CDR1 KGHSH and CDR2 LQKENI. This CDR3 region has 12 residues. Trimming shortened V by 3 bases and J by 7 bases, and 8 bases separated the two germline ends. The CDR3 DNA reads TGTGCCAGCTCACCGGACGGCTATACGCAGTATTTT. Its translation is CASSPDGYTQYF.

The chain has TRBV5-6 and TRBJ2-5; 8 positions match TRBD2. Looked up from germline, CDR1 is SGHDT and CDR2 is YYEEEE. The V segment lost 0 bases and the J segment 4 bases; nucleotides outside the gene matches: 2. This CDR3 comprises 14 residues. The CDR3 loop reads CASSLVLAGETQYF. CDR3 bases: TGTGCCAGCAGCTTGGTCCTAGCGGGAGAGACCCAGTACTTC.